The text below deals with one T cell receptor beta chain. These data are taken from a study of brain T cells in children with intractable seizures. Time point specified: blood from clinic visit 5 months post-surgery; TSC patient then seizure free. Method: immunoSEQ multiplex PCR; TCRdb's copy keeps in-frame clones and lacks some. This table holds about 340,000 clones, over 90% found once. The clonotype originates from a boy in the first two years of life with tuberous sclerosis and intractable seizures. The specimen comprised peripheral blood, sampled 4 to 5 months after surgery.

DNA for the CDR3: TGCAGCGTTGAAGTTCGGAGGTTGGATACGCAGTATTTT. Protein: CSVEVRRLDTQYF. This sequence joins TRBV29-1 and TRBJ2-3, with D possibly matching TRBD2 (5 bases). The CDR3 loop spans 13 amino acids. Germline CDR1 SQVTM, CDR2 ANQGSEA. V gave up 1 base and J gave up 6 bases, with 11 bases separating them.